The entry below gives a single T cell receptor (beta chain) sequence along with its context. This clone has a single count. Its cognate antigen has yet to be identified. It has no much larger one-base neighbor in the sample; base qualities were not kept. These data are taken from a study of T cell responses to AZD1222 COVID-19 vaccine (dated by TCRdb to about 2021). Notes on the research overall: TCR sequencing was performed for some 250 trial participants, of whom about 200 were given two doses of AZD1222 and about 25 were given two doses of MenACWY control vaccine. Trial participants were enrolled into age subgroups of 18-55, 56-69 and 70-plus years, which contained 148, 28 and 57 TCR-sequenced participants, respectively. The full study reports these points: No day 14 peak-response samples were available, so repertoires were characterized only after the peak T cell response. Conclusions about previously exposed vaccinees are limited, since just six AZD1222 recipients were seropositive for SARS-CoV-2 at baseline. Participants were mostly white British and included more females than males, and it was suggested by the authors that clonal diversity may have been underestimated. Epitopes outside the regions mutated in the B.1.351 and B.1.1.7 variants were reportedly recognized by nearly half of the unique spike-specific TCRs. The 56-69-year group was small, and its depth increase did not reach significance, likely because of low power. A significant rise in spike-specific TCR breadth and depth was observed after two AZD1222 doses relative to day 0 and relative to MenACWY recipients. The whole spike protein was spanned by vaccine-associated CD4 TCRs, and dominant responses were seen in regions 160-218 and 743-854.

CDR1 and CDR2 were assigned from the germline V gene as MNHEY and SVGAGI. Trimming removed 6 bases from V and 10 bases from J, leaving 7 bases between the germline ends. Measured from the cysteine to the phenylalanine, the CDR3 is 11 residues long. The DNA shown is the 33-base CDR3, in frame from base 1. The CDR3 regions of human TCRbeta chains were analyzed by immunosequencing. The original methods were these. Repertoire TCRs were checked for matches against a reference library of SARS-CoV-2-specific TCRs that had been generated using the MIRA antigen-specificity platform. Breadth meant the fraction of unique TCRs that were SARS-CoV-2-associated, whereas depth meant the fraction of total T cells that were SARS-CoV-2-associated. Each spike-specific TCR was assigned to its reactive spike region and to a CD4 or CD8 class using the MIRA data. Log10-transformed breadth and depth values were compared by one-way ANOVA with Sidak's multiple comparisons tests. In TCRdb, the immuneACCESS table is reduced to in-frame sequences with V and J assigned. These tables do not hold every clone; where another copy was compared, an unresolved V gene accounts for under half, and the others remain unexplained. The V and J calls and clone size come from that table; D and trimming were worked out from the DNA. The sample has 12,000 to 15,000 clones on record, under 85% of them singletons. The top ten clones comprise about two fifths of the sample.

Per the publication, the time point label means: about 28 days (+/-7) after the second vaccine dose. AZD1222 recipients given second doses at about 4 weeks or at about 12 weeks were pooled, since spike-specific TCR depth and breadth were not found to differ between the two schedules. Samples from vaccinated people were obtained from the UK trials COV001 and COV002, which included a single-blind randomized controlled phase 2/3 trial of AZD1222 (ChAdOx1 nCoV-19) in healthy adults. For TCRbeta chain sequencing, PBMC samples from trial participants were taken at day 0 and at day 28 after the second dose.

The V and J segments used are TRBV6-5 and TRBJ1-6; the D gene remains uncertain. Sequenced material: peripheral blood, taken 28 days after the second AZD1222 dose. The clonotype originates from an adult who received the AZD1222 COVID-19 vaccine. The CDR3 reads as follows: CASRSSSPLHF. The DNA is as follows: TGTGCCAGCAGATCCTCCTCACCCCTCCACTTT.